This TCR beta chain stems from a study of cytomegalovirus exposure and HLA in healthy donors. Study-level background: Genotyping of some 400 donors showed that around 81% belonged to the Caucasian-associated ancestry cluster. General study results and limits: Apart from CMV serostatus, no immune exposure information was available. CMV antigen specificity was confirmed in vitro for a few CMV-associated chains. Most TCR beta V segments were productive about 87% or about 30% of the time in an earlier analysis.

About this clone itself: The antigen remains unidentified.

The germline V and J ends were trimmed by 4 bases and 3 bases, with 12 bases remaining between them. There are 14 residues in the CDR3. Germline values: CDR1 MNHEY, CDR2 SMNVEV (reference sequence). PCR was performed using 60 Vbeta and 13 Jbeta primers. The method was immunoSEQ multiplex PCR; TCRdb's version includes in-frame clones alone and lacks a portion of them. The table lists some 69,000 clones, approximately 79% of them singletons. Sequencing used PBMCs. This clonotype was obtained from a woman in her thirties in good health and CMV-seronegative. The chain links TRBV27 to TRBJ1-2, with D maybe TRBD1 (6 bases). The CDR3 nucleotides are TGTGCCAGCAGTTGGGACGGGGGGCACTATGGCTACACCTTC. It is translated as CASSWDGGHYGYTF.